This T cell receptor (beta chain) was sequenced during a study of a mutant IDH1 vaccine in newly diagnosed glioma. Across the study: The study started vaccination 4-6 weeks after radiotherapy alone, or with temozolomide cycles.

The data were produced by immunoSEQ multiplex PCR, yet TCRdb's version contains in-frame clones alone and is incomplete. The repertoire has around 66,000 clones, about 80% of them found once; the top ten carry around 6.5%. Comments on this clone: Its specificity is not known.

The CDR3 length is 13 residues. V gave up 0 bases and J gave up 6 bases, with 9 bases separating them. The germline V gene encodes CDR1 SGDLS and CDR2 YYNGEE. The time point denotes: week 11, during vaccination. In the vaccine, a single dose held 300 ug of the mutant IDH1 20-mer peptide, along with topical imiquimod. The rearrangement links TRBV9 to TRBJ1-1, with D unclear. Source: PBMCs, taken from a glioma patient whose treatment included an IDH1 peptide vaccine. The source of this sequence is a man in his fifties with glioma. The CDR3 nucleotides read TGTGCCAGCAGCGTAGTACGAGACGCTGAAGCTTTCTTT. Translating it yields CASSVVRDAEAFF.